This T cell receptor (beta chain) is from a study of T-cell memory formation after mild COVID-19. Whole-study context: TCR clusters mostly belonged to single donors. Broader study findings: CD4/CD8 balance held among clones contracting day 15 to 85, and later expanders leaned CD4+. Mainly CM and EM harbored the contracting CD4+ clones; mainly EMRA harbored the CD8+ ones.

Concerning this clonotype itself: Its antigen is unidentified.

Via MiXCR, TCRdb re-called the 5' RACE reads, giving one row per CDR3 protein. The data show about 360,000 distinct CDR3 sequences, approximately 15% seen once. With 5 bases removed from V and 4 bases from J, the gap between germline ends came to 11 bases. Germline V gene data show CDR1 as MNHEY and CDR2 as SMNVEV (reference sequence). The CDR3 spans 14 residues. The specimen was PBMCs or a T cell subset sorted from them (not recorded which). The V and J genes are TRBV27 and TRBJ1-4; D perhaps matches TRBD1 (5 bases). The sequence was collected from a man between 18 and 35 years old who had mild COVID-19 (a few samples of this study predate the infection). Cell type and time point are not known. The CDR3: CASSPGTDNEKLFF. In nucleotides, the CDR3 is TGTGCCAGCAGTCCCGGGACGGATAATGAAAAACTGTTTTTT.